This is a list of T cell receptor beta chains from one sample in a study of beta chain features in type 1 diabetes. Profiled with immunoSEQ multiplex PCR; TCRdb holds only in-frame clones, not every one. The repertoire includes nearly 700,000 clones, under 15% of them detected once, and 0.022% sits in the top ten. The specimen was naive CD4+ T cells from blood. These receptors all stem from a man aged 18 to 29 with type 1 diabetes. CDR3s include the opening cysteine and the closing phenylalanine or tryptophan. Fields, in order: V gene, J gene, D gene, clone size, CDR3 DNA, CDR3 protein. A D gene is named only where the DNA matches it firmly. A clone size is listed for some rows: how often the clone was seen (once, few, many), or a class if it is expanded.

v_gene: TRBV2; j_gene: TRBJ1-5; d_gene: -; abundance: few; CDR3nt: TGTGCCAGCAGTGATCGAGGGGCGGGCAATCAGCCCCAGCATTTT; CDR3aa: CASSDRGAGNQPQHF
v_gene: TRBV7-6; j_gene: TRBJ2-5; d_gene: TRBD2; abundance: few; CDR3nt: TGTGCCAGCTCCGCTACGGGGGGGCCGGCAGGAGAGACCCAGTACTTC; CDR3aa: CASSATGGPAGETQYF
v_gene: TRBV9; j_gene: TRBJ2-3; d_gene: -; abundance: -; CDR3nt: TGTGCCAGCAGCGTGAGGGATACGCAGTATTTT; CDR3aa: CASSVRDTQYF
v_gene: TRBV7-8; j_gene: TRBJ2-3; d_gene: -; abundance: few; CDR3nt: TGTGCCAGCAGCTTATTTCTCGGCGAAGATACGCAGTATTTT; CDR3aa: CASSLFLGEDTQYF
v_gene: TRBV9; j_gene: TRBJ1-2; d_gene: -; abundance: few; CDR3nt: TGTGCCAGCAGCGTAGTAGGAGGGGTCACCACTAACTATGGCTACACCTTC; CDR3aa: CASSVVGGVTTNYGYTF
v_gene: TRBV23-1; j_gene: TRBJ2-6; d_gene: TRBD1; abundance: many; CDR3nt: TGCGCCAGCAGTCATGTTCCAGGGGGCGTGTATGGGGCCAACGTCCTGACTTTC; CDR3aa: CASSHVPGGVYGANVLTF
v_gene: TRBV10-3; j_gene: TRBJ2-7; d_gene: -; abundance: -; CDR3nt: TGTGCCATCAGTGCCAACCAACAGGACTACGAGCAGTACTTC; CDR3aa: CAISANQQDYEQYF
v_gene: TRBV5-4; j_gene: TRBJ2-5; d_gene: -; abundance: -; CDR3nt: TGTGCCAGCAGCTTGGCCGGTAGCTGGGAGACCCAGTACTTC; CDR3aa: CASSLAGSWETQYF
v_gene: TRBV6-5; j_gene: TRBJ2-1; d_gene: TRBD2; abundance: few; CDR3nt: TGTGCCAGCAGTTACGAGCGGGGGAGCAATGAGCAGTTCTTC; CDR3aa: CASSYERGSNEQFF
v_gene: TRBV30; j_gene: TRBJ2-1; d_gene: -; abundance: few; CDR3nt: TGTGCCTGGAGTGTTAACACCCCGGAGCAGTTCTTC; CDR3aa: CAWSVNTPEQFF
v_gene: TRBV2; j_gene: TRBJ1-1; d_gene: -; abundance: -; CDR3nt: TGTGCCACGATCCCCTTACTCGGCCTTGAAGCTTTCTTT; CDR3aa: CATIPLLGLEAFF
v_gene: TRBV29-1; j_gene: TRBJ1-2; d_gene: -; abundance: few; CDR3nt: TGCAGCGTGGGAACAGCGCCTAGTGCCTATGGCTACACCTTC; CDR3aa: CSVGTAPSAYGYTF